Described below is a single T cell receptor beta chain sequence and its context. This sample is part of a study of neoadjuvant anti-PD-1 for oral cavity cancer. About the research overall: Before surgery, most patients got three to four biweekly 3 mg/kg nivolumab doses. Non-progressing patients received a fourth nivolumab dose near day 43, then surgery on days 50-56.

The CDR3 covers 16 residues. CDR1 is SGDLS and CDR2 is YYNGEE in the germline V gene. The trim removed 6 bases at V and 0 bases at J, leaving 11 bases unmatched. Time point specified: after neoadjuvant nivolumab, at surgical resection. Two replicates per tumor sample, mostly from roughly 5 ug of genomic DNA. Sequencing was performed with immunoSEQ multiplex PCR; in TCRdb, only in-frame clones are kept and a portion is missing. The data contain around 37,000 clones, more than 35% of them singletons. This chain links TRBV9 with TRBJ1-1; 7 bases fit TRBD1. The sample was tumor tissue, taken after nivolumab (anti-PD-1) treatment. The receptor was isolated from a person between 35 and 79 years old with oral cavity squamous cell carcinoma. The CDR3 reads CASKAGTETMNTEAFF. The CDR3 coding sequence is TGTGCCAGCAAAGCCGGGACAGAGACCATGAACACTGAAGCTTTCTTT.